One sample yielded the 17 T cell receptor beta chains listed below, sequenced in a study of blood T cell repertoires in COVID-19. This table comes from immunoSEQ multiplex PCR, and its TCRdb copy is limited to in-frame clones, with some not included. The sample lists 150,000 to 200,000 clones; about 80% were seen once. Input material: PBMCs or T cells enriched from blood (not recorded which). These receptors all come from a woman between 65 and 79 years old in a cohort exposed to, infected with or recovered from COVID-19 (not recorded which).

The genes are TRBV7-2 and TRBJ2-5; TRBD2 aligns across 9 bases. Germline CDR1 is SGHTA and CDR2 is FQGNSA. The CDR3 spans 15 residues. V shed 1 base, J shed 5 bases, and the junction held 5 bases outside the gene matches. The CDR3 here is CASSLVGTSYETQYF. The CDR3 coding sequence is TGTGCCAGCAGCTTAGTGGGGACTAGCTATGAGACCCAGTACTTC.

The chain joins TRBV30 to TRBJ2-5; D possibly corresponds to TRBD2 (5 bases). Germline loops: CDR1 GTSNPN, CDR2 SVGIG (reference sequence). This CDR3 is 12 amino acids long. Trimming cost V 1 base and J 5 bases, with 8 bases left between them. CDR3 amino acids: CAWSASLETQYF. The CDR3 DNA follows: TGTGCCTGGAGTGCTAGCTTGGAGACCCAGTACTTC. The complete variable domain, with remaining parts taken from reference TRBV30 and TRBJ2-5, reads SQTIHQWPATLVQPVGSPLSLECTVEGTSNPNLYWYRQAAGRGLQLLFYSVGIGQISSEVPQNLSASRPQDRQFILSSKKLLLSDSGFYLCAWSASLETQYFGPGTRLLVL.

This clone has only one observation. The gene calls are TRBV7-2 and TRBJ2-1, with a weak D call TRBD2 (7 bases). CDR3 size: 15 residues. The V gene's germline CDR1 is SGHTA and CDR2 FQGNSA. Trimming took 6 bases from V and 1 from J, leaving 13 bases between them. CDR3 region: CASRDRTSSYNEQFF. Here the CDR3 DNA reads TGTGCCAGCAGAGACAGGACTAGTTCCTACAATGAGCAGTTCTTC.

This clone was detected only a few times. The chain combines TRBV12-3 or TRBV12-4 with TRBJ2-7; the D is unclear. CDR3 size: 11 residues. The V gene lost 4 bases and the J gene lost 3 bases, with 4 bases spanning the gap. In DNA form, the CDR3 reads TGTGCCAGCAGTTCGTACTACGAGCAGTACTTC. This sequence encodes CASSSYYEQYF.

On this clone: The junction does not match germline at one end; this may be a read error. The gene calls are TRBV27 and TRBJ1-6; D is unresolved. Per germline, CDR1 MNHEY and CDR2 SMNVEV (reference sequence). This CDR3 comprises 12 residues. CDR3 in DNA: TGTGCCAGCAGTTCCTACAATTCACCCCTCCACTTT. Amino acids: CASSSYNSPLHF.

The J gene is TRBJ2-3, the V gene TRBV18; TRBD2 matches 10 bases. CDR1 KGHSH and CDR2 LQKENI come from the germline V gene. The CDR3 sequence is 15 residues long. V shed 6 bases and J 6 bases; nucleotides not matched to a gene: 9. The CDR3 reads CASSPSSGRSDTQYF. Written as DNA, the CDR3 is TGTGCCAGCTCCCCTTCTAGCGGGAGAAGTGATACGCAGTATTTT.

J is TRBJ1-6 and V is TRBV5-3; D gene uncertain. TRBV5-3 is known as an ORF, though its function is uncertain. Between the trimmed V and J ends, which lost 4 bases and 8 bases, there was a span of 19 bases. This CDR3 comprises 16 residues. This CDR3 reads CARSEGGDVRDSPLHF. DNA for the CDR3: TGTGCCAGAAGCGAGGGAGGCGACGTGAGGGATTCACCCCTCCACTTT.

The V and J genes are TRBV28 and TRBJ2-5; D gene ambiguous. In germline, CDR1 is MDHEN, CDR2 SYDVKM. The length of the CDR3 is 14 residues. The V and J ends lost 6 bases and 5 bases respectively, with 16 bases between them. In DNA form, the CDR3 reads TGTGCCAGCAGCTTCCCTCTCGGTGTGGAGACCCAGTACTTC. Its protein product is CASSFPLGVETQYF. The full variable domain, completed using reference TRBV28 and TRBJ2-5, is DVKVTQSSRYLVKRTGEKVFLECVQDMDHENMFWYRQDPGLGLRLIYFSYDVKMKEKGDIPEGYSVSREKKERFSLILESASTNQTSMYLCASSFPLGVETQYFGPGTRLLVL.

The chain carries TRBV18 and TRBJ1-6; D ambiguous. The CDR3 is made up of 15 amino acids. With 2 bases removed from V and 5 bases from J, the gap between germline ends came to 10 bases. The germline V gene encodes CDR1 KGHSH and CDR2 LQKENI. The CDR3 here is CASSPSYTNNSPLHF. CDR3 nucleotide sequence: TGTGCCAGCTCACCATCATACACCAATAATTCACCCCTCCACTTT. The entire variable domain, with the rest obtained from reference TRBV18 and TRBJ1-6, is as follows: NAGVMQNPRHLVRRRGQEARLRCSPMKGHSHVYWYRQLPEEGLKFMVYLQKENIIDESGMPKERFSAEFPKEGPSILRIQQVVRGDSAAYFCASSPSYTNNSPLHFGNGTRLTVT.

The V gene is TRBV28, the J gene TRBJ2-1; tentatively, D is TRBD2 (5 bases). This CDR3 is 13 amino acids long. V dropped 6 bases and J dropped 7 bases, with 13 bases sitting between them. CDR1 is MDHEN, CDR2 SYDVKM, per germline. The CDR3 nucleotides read TGTGCCAGCAGCCTGGTCAGCGGTAATGAGCAGTTCTTC. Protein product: CASSLVSGNEQFF.

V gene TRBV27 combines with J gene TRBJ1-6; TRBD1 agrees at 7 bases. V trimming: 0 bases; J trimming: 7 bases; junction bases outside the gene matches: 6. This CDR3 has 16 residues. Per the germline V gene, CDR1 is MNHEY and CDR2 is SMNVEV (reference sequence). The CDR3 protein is CASSLSKGARNSPLHF. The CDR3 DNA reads TGTGCCAGCAGTTTATCGAAGGGGGCGCGGAATTCACCCCTCCACTTT.

The chain's CDR3 is CASSLRLEETQYF. The CDR3 region has the DNA TGTGCCAGCAGCTTAAGGCTAGAAGAGACCCAGTACTTC. J is TRBJ2-5 and V is TRBV11-1; D remains unclear. The CDR3 consists of 13 residues. Germline-derived CDR1 and CDR2 are SGHAT and FQDESV (reference sequence). V lost 2 bases to trimming and J lost 3 bases, with 7 bases between them.

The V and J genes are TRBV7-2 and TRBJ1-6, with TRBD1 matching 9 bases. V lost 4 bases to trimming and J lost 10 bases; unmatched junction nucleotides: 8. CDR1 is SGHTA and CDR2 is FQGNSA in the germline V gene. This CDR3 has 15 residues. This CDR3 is CASSSPGTGPSPLHF. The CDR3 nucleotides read TGTGCCAGCAGCTCCCCCGGGACAGGGCCATCACCCCTCCACTTT.

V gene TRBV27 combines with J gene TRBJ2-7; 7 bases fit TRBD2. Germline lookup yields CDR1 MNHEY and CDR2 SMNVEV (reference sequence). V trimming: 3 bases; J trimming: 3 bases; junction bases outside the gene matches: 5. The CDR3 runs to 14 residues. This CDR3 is CASSLGRENYEQYF. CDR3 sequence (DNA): TGTGCCAGCAGTTTGGGGCGGGAGAACTACGAGCAGTACTTC.

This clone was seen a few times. The CDR3 DNA reads as TGTGCCAGCAGCGTAGGCCTTAGCGGGAGGGCCGGAGAGACCCAGTACTTC. Translation: CASSVGLSGRAGETQYF. This sequence joins TRBV9 and TRBJ2-5; TRBD2 aligns across 11 bases. Trimming removed 0 bases from V and 4 bases from J; junction bases left unmatched: 8. This CDR3 has 17 amino acids. The germline V gene has CDR1 SGDLS and CDR2 YYNGEE.

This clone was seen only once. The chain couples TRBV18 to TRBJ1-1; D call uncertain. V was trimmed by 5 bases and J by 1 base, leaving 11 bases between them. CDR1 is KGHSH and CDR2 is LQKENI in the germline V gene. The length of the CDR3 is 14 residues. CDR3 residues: CASSTTSENTEAFF. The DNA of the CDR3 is TGTGCCAGCTCAACTACCTCCGAGAACACTGAAGCTTTCTTT.

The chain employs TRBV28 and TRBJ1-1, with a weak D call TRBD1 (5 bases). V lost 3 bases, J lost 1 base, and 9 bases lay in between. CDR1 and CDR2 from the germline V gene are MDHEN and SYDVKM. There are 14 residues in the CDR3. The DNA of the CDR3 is TGTGCCAGCAGTTTGGGGGGTGGGAACACTGAAGCTTTCTTT. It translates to CASSLGGGNTEAFF. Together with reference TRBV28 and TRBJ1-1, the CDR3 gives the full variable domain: DVKVTQSSRYLVKRTGEKVFLECVQDMDHENMFWYRQDPGLGLRLIYFSYDVKMKEKGDIPEGYSVSREKKERFSLILESASTNQTSMYLCASSLGGGNTEAFFGQGTRLTVV.